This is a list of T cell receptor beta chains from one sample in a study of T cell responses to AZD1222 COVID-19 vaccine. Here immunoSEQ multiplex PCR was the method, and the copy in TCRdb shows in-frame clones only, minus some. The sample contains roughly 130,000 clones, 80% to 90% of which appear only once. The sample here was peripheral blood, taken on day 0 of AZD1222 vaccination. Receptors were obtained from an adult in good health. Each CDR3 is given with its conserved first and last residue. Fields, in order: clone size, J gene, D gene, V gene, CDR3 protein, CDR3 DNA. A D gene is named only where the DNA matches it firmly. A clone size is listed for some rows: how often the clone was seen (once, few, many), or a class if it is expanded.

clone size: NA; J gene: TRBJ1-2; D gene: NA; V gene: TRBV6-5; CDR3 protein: CASSYSLQQYGYTF; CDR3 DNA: TGTGCCAGCAGTTACTCGTTACAGCAGTATGGCTACACCTTC
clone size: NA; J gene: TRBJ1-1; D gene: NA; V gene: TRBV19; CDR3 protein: CASSIVPTEAFF; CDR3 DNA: TGTGCCAGTAGTATAGTGCCGACTGAAGCTTTCTTT
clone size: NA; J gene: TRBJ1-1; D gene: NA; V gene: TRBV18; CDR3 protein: CASSPSGSLAEAFF; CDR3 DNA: TGTGCCAGCTCACCCTCAGGGTCTCTCGCTGAAGCTTTCTTT
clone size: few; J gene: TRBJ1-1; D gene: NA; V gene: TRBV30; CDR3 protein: CAWSVGRLNTEAFF; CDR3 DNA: TGTGCCTGGAGTGTAGGGAGACTGAACACTGAAGCTTTCTTT
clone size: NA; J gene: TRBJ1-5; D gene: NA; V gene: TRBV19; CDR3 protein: CASSFGMGNQPQHF; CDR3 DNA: TGTGCCAGTAGTTTCGGGATGGGCAATCAGCCCCAGCATTTT
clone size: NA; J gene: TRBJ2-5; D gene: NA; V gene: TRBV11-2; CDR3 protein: CASSLDRGTQYF; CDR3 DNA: TGTGCCAGCAGCTTAGATCGGGGGACCCAGTACTTC
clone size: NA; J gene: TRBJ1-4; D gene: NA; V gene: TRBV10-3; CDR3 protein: CAISEGPGAKNWLMDEKLFF; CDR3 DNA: TGTGCCATCAGTGAGGGGCCGGGGGCGAAAAATTGGCTGATGGACGAAAAACTGTTTTTT
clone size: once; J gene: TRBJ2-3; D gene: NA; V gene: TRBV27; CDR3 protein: CASSLETRGDTQYF; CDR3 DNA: TGTGCCAGCAGTTTAGAGACTAGGGGAGATACGCAGTATTTT
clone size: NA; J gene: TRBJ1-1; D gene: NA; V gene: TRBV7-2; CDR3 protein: CASSLAAEVSTEAFF; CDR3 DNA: TGTGCCAGCAGCTTAGCCGCAGAGGTCTCCACTGAAGCTTTCTTT
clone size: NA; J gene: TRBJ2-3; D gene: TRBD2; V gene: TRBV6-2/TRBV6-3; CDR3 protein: CASSPLLAGVLTDTQYF; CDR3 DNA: TGTGCCAGCAGTCCCTTACTAGCGGGGGTCCTCACAGATACGCAGTATTTT
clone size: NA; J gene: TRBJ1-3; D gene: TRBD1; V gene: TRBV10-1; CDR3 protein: CASSGQGSGNTIYF; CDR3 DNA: TGCGCCAGCAGTGGACAGGGCTCTGGAAACACCATATATTTT
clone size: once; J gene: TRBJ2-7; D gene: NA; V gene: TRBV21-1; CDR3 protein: CASSKARTPVKVVSYEQYF; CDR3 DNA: TGTGCCAGCAGCAAAGCCAGGACACCCGTAAAAGTTGTCTCCTACGAGCAGTACTTC
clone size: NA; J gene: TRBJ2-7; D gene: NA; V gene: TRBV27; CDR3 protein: CATGRLGLYEQYF; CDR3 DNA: TGTGCCACGGGACGGCTAGGCCTCTACGAGCAGTACTTC
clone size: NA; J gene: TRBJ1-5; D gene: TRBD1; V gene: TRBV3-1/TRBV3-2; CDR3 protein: CASSQGTGFGNQPQHF; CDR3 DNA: TGTGCCAGCAGCCAAGGGACAGGGTTCGGCAATCAGCCCCAGCATTTT
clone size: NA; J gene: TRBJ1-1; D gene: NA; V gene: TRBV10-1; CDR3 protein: CAFTDGGFTEAFF; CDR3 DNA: TGCGCCTTCACCGACGGGGGGTTCACTGAAGCTTTCTTT
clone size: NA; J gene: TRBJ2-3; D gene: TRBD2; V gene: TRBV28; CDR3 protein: CASIAGGLTDTQYF; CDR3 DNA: TGTGCCAGTATAGCGGGGGGGCTAACAGATACGCAGTATTTT
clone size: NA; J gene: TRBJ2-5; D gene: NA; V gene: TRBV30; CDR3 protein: CAWSALQRYQETQYF; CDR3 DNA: TGTGCCTGGAGTGCTCTTCAAAGGTACCAAGAGACCCAGTACTTC
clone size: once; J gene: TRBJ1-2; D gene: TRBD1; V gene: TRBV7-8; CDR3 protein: CASSLAPLQGANYGYTF; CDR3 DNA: TGTGCCAGCAGCTTAGCCCCCCTACAGGGGGCTAACTATGGCTACACCTTC
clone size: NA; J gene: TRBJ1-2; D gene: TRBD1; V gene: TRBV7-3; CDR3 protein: CASSPQGAGRGYTF; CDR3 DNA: TGTGCCAGCAGCCCACAGGGGGCCGGAAGGGGCTACACCTTC
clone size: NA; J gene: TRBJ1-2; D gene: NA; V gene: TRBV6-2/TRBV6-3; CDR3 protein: CASTPGRPYGYTF; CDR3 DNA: TGTGCCAGCACCCCGGGAAGGCCCTATGGCTACACCTTC
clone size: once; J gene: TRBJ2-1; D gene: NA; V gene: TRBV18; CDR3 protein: CASSPQDASQFF; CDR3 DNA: TGTGCCAGCTCACCGCAGGACGCCTCGCAGTTCTTC
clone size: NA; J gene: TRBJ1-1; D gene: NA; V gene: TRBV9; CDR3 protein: CASSASGTTGDEAFF; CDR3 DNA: TGTGCCAGCAGCGCAAGCGGGACAACGGGGGATGAAGCTTTCTTT
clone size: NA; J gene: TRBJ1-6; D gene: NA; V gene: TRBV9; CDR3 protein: CASSVGGDYYNSPLHF; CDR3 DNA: TGTGCCAGCAGCGTAGGGGGGGATTACTATAATTCACCCCTCCACTTT
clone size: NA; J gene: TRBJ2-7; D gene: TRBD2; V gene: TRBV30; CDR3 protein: CALNQGTGGGEQYF; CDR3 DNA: TGTGCCTTGAACCAAGGGACTGGCGGGGGCGAGCAGTACTTC
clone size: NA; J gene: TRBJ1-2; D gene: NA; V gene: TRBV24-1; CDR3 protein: CATSDPNDSHYGYTF; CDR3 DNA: TGTGCCACCAGTGATCCAAATGACAGCCACTATGGCTACACCTTC
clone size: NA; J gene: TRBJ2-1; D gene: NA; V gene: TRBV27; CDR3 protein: CASSPRQRANNEQFF; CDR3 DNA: TGTGCCAGCAGTCCGCGGCAGCGGGCTAACAATGAGCAGTTCTTC
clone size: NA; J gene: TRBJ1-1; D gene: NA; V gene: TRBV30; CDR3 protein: CAWSPDRDEAFF; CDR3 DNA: TGTGCCTGGAGTCCCGACAGAGACGAAGCTTTCTTT
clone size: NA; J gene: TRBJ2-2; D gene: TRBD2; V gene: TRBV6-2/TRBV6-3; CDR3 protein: CASSRLAGGENTGELFF; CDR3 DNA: TGTGCCAGCAGTAGACTAGCGGGGGGAGAGAACACCGGGGAGCTGTTTTTT
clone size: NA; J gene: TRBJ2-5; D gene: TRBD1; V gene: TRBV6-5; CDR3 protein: CASRRDRGLQETQYF; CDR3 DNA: TGTGCCAGCAGAAGGGACAGGGGTCTCCAAGAGACCCAGTACTTC
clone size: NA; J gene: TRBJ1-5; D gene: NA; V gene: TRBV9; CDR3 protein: CASSVDGQPQHF; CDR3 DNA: TGTGCCAGCAGCGTAGATGGTCAGCCCCAGCATTTT
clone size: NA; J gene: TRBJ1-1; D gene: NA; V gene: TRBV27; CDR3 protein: CASSGAYNTEAFF; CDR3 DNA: TGTGCCAGCAGTGGGGCATACAACACTGAAGCTTTCTTT
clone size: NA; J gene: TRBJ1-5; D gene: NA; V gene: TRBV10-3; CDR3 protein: CAISENGNQPQHF; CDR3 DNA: TGTGCCATAAGCGAAAATGGCAATCAGCCCCAGCATTTT
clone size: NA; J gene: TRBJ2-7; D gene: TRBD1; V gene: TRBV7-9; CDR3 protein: CASSSGGTGTTEQYF; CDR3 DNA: TGTGCCAGCAGCTCCGGGGGGACAGGGACTACCGAGCAGTACTTC
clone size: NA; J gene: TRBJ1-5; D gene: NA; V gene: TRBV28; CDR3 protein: CASSRQGPTQPQHF; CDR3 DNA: TGTGCCAGCAGTAGGCAGGGGCCCACTCAGCCCCAGCATTTT
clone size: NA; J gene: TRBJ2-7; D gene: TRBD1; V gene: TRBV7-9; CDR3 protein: CASSAGTAYEQYF; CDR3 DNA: TGTGCCAGCAGCGCTGGGACAGCGTACGAGCAGTACTTC
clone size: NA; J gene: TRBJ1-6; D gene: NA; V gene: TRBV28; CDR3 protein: CASSFGEYSPLHF; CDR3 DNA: TGTGCCAGCAGTTTTGGGGAATATTCACCCCTCCACTTT
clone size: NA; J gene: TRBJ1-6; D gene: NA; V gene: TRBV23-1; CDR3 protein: CASRGRASNSPLHF; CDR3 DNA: TGCGCCAGCAGGGGACGGGCCTCTAATTCACCCCTCCACTTT
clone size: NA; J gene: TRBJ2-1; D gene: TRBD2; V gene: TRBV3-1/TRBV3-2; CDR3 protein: CASSLRTSGVYEQFF; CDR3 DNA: TGTGCCAGCAGCCTACGGACTAGCGGGGTTTACGAGCAGTTCTTC
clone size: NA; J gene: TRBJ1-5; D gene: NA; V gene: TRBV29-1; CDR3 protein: CSVAPGGSNQPQHF; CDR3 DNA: TGCAGCGTTGCCCCCGGGGGCAGCAATCAGCCCCAGCATTTT
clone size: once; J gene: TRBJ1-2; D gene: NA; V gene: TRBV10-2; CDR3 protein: CASSESMEGGLRDGYTF; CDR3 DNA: TGCGCCAGCAGTGAGTCGATGGAAGGGGGTCTAAGGGATGGCTACACCTTC
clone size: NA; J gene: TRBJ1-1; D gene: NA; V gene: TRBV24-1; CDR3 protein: CATRGLGDTEAFF; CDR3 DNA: TGTGCCACCAGGGGGCTTGGGGACACTGAAGCTTTCTTT